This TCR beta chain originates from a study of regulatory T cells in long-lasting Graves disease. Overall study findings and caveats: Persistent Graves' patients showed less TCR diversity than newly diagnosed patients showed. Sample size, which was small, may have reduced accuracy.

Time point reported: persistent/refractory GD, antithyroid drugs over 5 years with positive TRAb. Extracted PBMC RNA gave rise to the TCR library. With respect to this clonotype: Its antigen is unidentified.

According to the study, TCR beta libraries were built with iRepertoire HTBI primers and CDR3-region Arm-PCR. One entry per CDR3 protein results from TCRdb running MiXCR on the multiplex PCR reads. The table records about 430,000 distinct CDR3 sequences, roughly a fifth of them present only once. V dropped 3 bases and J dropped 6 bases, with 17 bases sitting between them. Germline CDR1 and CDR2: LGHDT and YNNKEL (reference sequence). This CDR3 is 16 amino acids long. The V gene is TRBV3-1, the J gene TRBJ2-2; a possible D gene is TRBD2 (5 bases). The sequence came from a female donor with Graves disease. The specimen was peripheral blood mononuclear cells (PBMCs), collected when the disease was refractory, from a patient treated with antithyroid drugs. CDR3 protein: CASSQSPLAVAGELFF. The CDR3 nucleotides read TGTGCCAGCAGCCAGTCGCCGCTAGCCGTGGCCGGGGAGCTGTTTTTT. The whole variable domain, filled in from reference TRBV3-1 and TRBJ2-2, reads DTAVSQTPKYLVTQMGNDKSIKCEQNLGHDTMYWYKQDSKKFLKIMFSYNNKELIINETVPNRFSPKSPDKAHLNLHINSLELGDSAVYFCASSQSPLAVAGELFFGEGSRLTVL.